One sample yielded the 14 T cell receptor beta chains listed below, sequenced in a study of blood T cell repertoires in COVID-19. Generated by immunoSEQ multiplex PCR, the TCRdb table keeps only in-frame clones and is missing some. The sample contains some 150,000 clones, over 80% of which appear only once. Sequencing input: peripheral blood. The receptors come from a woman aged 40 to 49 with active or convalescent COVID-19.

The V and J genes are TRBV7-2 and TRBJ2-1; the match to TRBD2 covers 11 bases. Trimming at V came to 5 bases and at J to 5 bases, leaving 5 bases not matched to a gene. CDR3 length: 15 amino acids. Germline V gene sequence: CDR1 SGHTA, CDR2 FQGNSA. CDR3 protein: CASSPGTSGHNEQFF. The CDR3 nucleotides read TGTGCCAGCAGCCCCGGGACTAGCGGTCACAATGAGCAGTTCTTC.

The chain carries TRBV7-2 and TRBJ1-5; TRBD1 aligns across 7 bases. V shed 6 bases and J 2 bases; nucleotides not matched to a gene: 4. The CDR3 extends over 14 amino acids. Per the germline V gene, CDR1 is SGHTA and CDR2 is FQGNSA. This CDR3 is CASSFTGGNQPQHF. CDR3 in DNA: TGTGCCAGCAGTTTTACAGGGGGCAATCAGCCCCAGCATTTT.

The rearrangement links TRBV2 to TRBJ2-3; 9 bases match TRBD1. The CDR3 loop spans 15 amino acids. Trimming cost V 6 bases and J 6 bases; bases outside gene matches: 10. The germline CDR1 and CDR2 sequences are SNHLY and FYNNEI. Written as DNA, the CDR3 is TGTGCCAGCAGGGCGGGAACAGGGGGCGCGGATACGCAGTATTTT. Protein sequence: CASRAGTGGADTQYF. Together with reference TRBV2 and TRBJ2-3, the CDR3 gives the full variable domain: EPEVTQTPSHQVTQMGQEVILRCVPISNHLYFYWYRQILGQKVEFLVSFYNNEISEKSEIFDDQFSVERPDGSNFTLKIRSTKLEDSAMYFCASRAGTGGADTQYFGPGTRLTVL.

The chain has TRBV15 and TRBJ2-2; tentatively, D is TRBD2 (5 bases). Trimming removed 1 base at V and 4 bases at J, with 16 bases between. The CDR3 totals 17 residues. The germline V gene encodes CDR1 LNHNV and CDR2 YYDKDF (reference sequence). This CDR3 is CATSRGTAESITGELFF. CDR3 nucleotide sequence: TGTGCCACCAGCAGAGGTACAGCGGAATCAATCACCGGGGAGCTGTTTTTT.

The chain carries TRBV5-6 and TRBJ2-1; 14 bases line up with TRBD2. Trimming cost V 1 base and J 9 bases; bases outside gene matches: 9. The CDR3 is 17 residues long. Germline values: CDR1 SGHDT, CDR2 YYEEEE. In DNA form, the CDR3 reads TGTGCCAGCAGCTTGAAAGGACTAGCGGGGGGAAGAGGTGAGCAGTTCTTC. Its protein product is CASSLKGLAGGRGEQFF.

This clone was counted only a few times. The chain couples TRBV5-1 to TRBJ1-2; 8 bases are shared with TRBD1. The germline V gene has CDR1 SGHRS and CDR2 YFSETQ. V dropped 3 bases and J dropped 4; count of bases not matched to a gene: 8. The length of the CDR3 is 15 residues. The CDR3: CASSSQGQATYGYTF. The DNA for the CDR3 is TGCGCCAGCAGCTCCCAGGGACAGGCGACCTATGGCTACACCTTC.

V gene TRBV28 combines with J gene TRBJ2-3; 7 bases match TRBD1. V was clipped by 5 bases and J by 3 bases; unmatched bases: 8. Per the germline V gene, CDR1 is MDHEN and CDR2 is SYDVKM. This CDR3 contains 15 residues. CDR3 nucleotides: TGTGCCAGCAGTCTCACAGGGGAAGGGACAGATACGCAGTATTTT. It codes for CASSLTGEGTDTQYF.

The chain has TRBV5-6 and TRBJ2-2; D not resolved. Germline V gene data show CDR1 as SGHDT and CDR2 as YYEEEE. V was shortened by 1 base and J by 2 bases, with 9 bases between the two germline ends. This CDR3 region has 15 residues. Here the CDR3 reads CASSLKTVNTGELFF. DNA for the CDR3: TGTGCCAGCAGCTTGAAAACAGTCAACACCGGGGAGCTGTTTTTT.

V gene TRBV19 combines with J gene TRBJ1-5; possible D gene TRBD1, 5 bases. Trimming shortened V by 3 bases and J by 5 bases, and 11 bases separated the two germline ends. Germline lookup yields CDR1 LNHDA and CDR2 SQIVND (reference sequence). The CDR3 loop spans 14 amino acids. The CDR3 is CASSIMTEDQPQHF. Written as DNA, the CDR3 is TGTGCCAGTAGTATCATGACAGAGGATCAGCCCCAGCATTTT.

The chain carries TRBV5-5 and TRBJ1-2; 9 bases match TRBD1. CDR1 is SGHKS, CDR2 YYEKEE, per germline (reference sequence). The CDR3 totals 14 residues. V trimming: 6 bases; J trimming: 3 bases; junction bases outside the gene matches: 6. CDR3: CASTSTGGDYGYTF. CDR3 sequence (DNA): TGTGCCAGCACCTCGACAGGGGGGGACTATGGCTACACCTTC. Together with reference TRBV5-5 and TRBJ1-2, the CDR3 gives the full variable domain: DAGVTQSPTHLIKTRGQQVTLRCSPISGHKSVSWYQQVLGQGPQFIFQYYEKEERGRGNFPDRFSARQFPNYSSELNVNALLLGDSALYLCASTSTGGDYGYTFGSGTRLTVV.

The CDR3, as DNA: TGTGCCAGCAGTTACTCCGGGACAGCCAGGGGGGACACCTTC. Translating it yields CASSYSGTARGDTF. The chain joins TRBV6-2 or TRBV6-3 to TRBJ1-2; 7 bases are shared with TRBD1. Germline trimming cut 0 bases from V and 12 bases from J; bases unmatched to any gene: 10. The V gene's germline CDR1 is MNHEY and CDR2 SVGEGT. The CDR3 runs to 14 residues.

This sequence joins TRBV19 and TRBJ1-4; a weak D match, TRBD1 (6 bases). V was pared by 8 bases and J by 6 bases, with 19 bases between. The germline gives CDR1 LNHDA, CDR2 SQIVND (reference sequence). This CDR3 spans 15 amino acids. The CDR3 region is CASSHTGRRDEKLFF. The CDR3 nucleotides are TGTGCCAGTTCCCATACAGGGAGAAGGGATGAAAAACTGTTTTTT. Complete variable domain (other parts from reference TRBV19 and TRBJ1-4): DGGITQSPKYLFRKEGQNVTLSCEQNLNHDAMYWYRQDPGQGLRLIYYSQIVNDFQKGDIAEGYSVSREKKESFPLTVTSAQKNPTAFYLCASSHTGRRDEKLFFGSGTQLSVL.

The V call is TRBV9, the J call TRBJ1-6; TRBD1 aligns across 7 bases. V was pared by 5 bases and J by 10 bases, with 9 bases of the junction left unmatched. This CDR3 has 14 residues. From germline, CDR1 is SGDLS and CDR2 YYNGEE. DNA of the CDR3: TGTGCCAGCAGTCAATCAGGGGGAAGCTCACCCCTCCACTTT. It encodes CASSQSGGSSPLHF. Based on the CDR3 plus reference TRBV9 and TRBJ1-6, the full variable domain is DSGVTQTPKHLITATGQRVTLRCSPRSGDLSVYWYQQSLDQGLQFLIQYYNGEERAKGNILERFSAQQFPDLHSELNLSSLELGDSALYFCASSQSGGSSPLHFGNGTRLTVT.

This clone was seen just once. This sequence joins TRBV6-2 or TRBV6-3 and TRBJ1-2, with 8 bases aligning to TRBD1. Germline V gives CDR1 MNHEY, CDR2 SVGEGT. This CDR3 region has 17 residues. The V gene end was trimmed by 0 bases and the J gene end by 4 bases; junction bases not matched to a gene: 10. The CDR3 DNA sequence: TGTGCCAGCAGTTACTCCCCCGACAGGGGCCGCGGCTATGGCTACACCTTC. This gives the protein CASSYSPDRGRGYGYTF.